The clone carrying this T cell receptor beta chain was recorded many times. Antigen unknown. These data are taken from a study of T cell repertoires in cytomegalovirus infection. The wider study: Matching HLA type and CMV infection were both indicated by public TCR beta signatures. General study results and limits: It was HLA-C-restricted CMV-specific TCR beta clonotypes that dominated the response ex vivo. Of the TCR beta families, the public ones yielded a cumulative frequency that identified carriers of CMV plus the relevant HLA.

TCRdb re-derived calls from the reads in MiXCR, one entry per CDR3 protein. Found here are some 110,000 distinct CDR3 sequences, roughly a tenth of them singletons; the top ten hold roughly 31%. Germline CDR1 reads SGHTA; CDR2 reads FQGNSA. The CDR3 length is 13 residues. Trimming stripped 7 bases from V and 6 bases from J, with 13 bases between. This clonotype was sampled from a human donor in good health (CMV status not recorded). Some clones in this sample may be carry-over from other donors' samples. Sequencing was carried out using PBMCs, sequenced either directly or after in vitro stimulation (not recorded which). The chain links TRBV7-2 to TRBJ2-1; D is possibly TRBD2 (7 bases). CDR3 loop: CASTRRGANEQFF. For the CDR3, the DNA is TGTGCCAGCACACGACGGGGGGCCAATGAGCAGTTCTTC.